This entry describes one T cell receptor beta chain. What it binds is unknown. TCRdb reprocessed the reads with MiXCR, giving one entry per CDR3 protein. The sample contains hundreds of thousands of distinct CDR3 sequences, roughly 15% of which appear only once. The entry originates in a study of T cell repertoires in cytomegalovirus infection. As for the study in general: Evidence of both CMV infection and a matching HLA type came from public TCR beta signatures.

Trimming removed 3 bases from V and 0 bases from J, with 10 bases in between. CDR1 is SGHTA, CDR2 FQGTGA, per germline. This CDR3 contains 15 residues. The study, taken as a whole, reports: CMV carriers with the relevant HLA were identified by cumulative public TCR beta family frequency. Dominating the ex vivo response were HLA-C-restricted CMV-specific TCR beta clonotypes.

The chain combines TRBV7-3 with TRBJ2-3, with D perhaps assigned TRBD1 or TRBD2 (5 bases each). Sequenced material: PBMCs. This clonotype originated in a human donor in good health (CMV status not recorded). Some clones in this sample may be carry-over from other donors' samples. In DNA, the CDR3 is TGTGCCAGCAGCTTTTCCCGGGACAGCACAGATACGCAGTATTTT. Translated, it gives CASSFSRDSTDTQYF.